Below are 2 T cell receptor beta chains sequenced from a single sample in a study of blood T cell repertoires in COVID-19. Here immunoSEQ multiplex PCR was the method, and the copy in TCRdb shows in-frame clones only, minus some. The sample has 250,000 or so clones, 85% to 90% seen once. The sample consisted of PBMCs or T cells enriched from blood (not recorded which). The receptor source for this set is a woman in her 50s who had recovered from COVID-19.

The rearrangement links TRBV5-4 to TRBJ2-7; 11 nucleotides line up with TRBD2. The length of the CDR3 is 14 residues. The trim removed 4 bases at V and 2 bases at J, leaving 2 bases unmatched. CDR1 and CDR2 from the germline V gene are SGHNT and YYREEE (reference sequence). CDR3 nucleotide sequence: TGTGCCAGCAGCCTAGCGGGAGGAACCTACGAGCAGTACTTC. Translating gives CASSLAGGTYEQYF.

The J gene is TRBJ2-1, the V gene TRBV28; no firm D call. Trimming removed 6 bases at V and 10 bases at J, with 13 bases between. The CDR3 has 12 amino acids. CDR1 and CDR2 (germline): MDHEN, SYDVKM. The CDR3 DNA reads as TGTGCCAGCAGCCAAGACACATGGGAGCAGTTCTTC. Protein: CASSQDTWEQFF.